The 10 T cell receptor beta chains presented below share a single source sample, sequenced in a study of T cell repertoires in cytomegalovirus infection. Antigens for these TCRs are unknown. TCRdb re-called the reads with MiXCR, one entry per CDR3 protein. The sample has 750,000 to 950,000 distinct CDR3 sequences, roughly 29% seen once. Material: cultured CD8+ T cells from PBMCs, obtained from culture after CMV antigen stimulation. The source is a human donor in good health (CMV status not recorded). Some clones in this sample may be carry-over from other donors' samples.

This clonotype appeared a few times. The chain carries TRBV7-9 and TRBJ1-5; maybe TRBD1 (5 bases). The CDR3 consists of 16 residues. Trimming shortened V by 1 base and J by 2 bases, and 12 bases separated the two germline ends. CDR1 is SEHNR, CDR2 FQNEAQ, per germline (reference sequence). The CDR3 nucleotides read TGTGCCAGCAGCTTAGAGCCCTCACAGGGCAATCAGCCCCAGCATTTT. Residues: CASSLEPSQGNQPQHF.

This clonotype was counted only a few times. This chain uses TRBV11-3 with TRBJ2-1; 13 nucleotides match TRBD2. J gave up 7 bases and V 5 bases, and 2 bases lay outside the gene matches. The germline CDR1 and CDR2 sequences are SGHNT and YENEEA. The CDR3 is 14 residues long. The CDR3 bases are TGTGCCAGCAGCACTAGCGGGGGGGCTAATGAGCAGTTCTTC. Translating gives CASSTSGGANEQFF. Together with reference TRBV11-3 and TRBJ2-1, the CDR3 gives the full variable domain: EAGVVQSPRYKIIEKKQPVAFWCNPISGHNTLYWYLQNLGQGPELLIRYENEEAVDDSQLPKDRFSAERLKGVDSTLKIQPAELGDSAVYLCASSTSGGANEQFFGPGTRLTVL.

The chain uses TRBV4-1 and TRBJ2-4; D unresolved. This CDR3 contains 15 residues. With 4 bases removed from V and 0 bases from J, the gap between germline ends came to 10 bases. Germline values: CDR1 MGHRA, CDR2 YSYEKL. The CDR3 region has the DNA TGCGCCAGCAGCCCGACGAGCTTAGCCAAAAACATTCAGTACTTC. Protein sequence: CASSPTSLAKNIQYF.

The chain recombines TRBV12-3 or TRBV12-4 with TRBJ2-1; 7 bases are shared with TRBD1. This CDR3 is 13 amino acids long. Trimming took 6 bases from V and 10 from J; bases not matched to a gene: 9. CDR3 region: CASRTGFRFEQFF. In DNA form, the CDR3 reads TGTGCCAGCAGGACAGGGTTCCGGTTCGAGCAGTTCTTC.

The chain links TRBV5-1 to TRBJ2-1; D might be TRBD2 (6 bases). From germline, CDR1 is SGHRS and CDR2 YFSETQ. The CDR3 length is 13 residues. Trimming took off 5 bases at V and 5 bases at J, with 11 bases between the two ends. The CDR3 reads CASRDGGDNEQFF. The CDR3 nucleotides read TGCGCCAGCAGGGACGGGGGAGACAATGAGCAGTTCTTC.

This clonotype was detected only a few times. The genes are TRBV6-2 or TRBV6-3 and TRBJ2-2; D may match TRBD1 or TRBD2 (6 bases each). The CDR3 length is 15 residues. Germline V lookup: CDR1 MNHEY, CDR2 SVGEGT. With 10 bases removed from V and 6 bases from J, the gap between germline ends came to 21 bases. CDR3 region: CAICCGGRIPGELFF. CDR3 coding DNA: TGTGCCATCTGTTGTGGGGGGCGAATCCCCGGGGAGCTGTTTTTT.

The chain recombines TRBV5-4 with TRBJ1-2; no clear D gene. CDR1 is SGHNT and CDR2 is YYREEE in the germline V gene (reference sequence). Trimming pared 6 bases from V and 4 bases from J, leaving 22 bases between. The CDR3 runs 16 residues. CDR3 in amino acids: CASNYWGFNYSYGYTF. The CDR3 DNA reads as TGTGCCAGCAACTACTGGGGTTTTAACTACTCCTATGGCTACACCTTC.

This clonotype was recorded a few times. This sequence joins TRBV9 and TRBJ1-4, with D unclear. The V gene lost 0 bases and the J gene lost 0 bases, with 12 bases spanning the gap. Germline CDR1 is SGDLS and CDR2 is YYNGEE. The CDR3 is 17 amino acids. The CDR3 DNA is TGTGCCAGCAGCGTAGACGGCTTTCCAGCAACTAATGAAAAACTGTTTTTT. Translated: CASSVDGFPATNEKLFF. Supplemented by reference TRBV9 and TRBJ1-4, the full variable domain reads DSGVTQTPKHLITATGQRVTLRCSPRSGDLSVYWYQQSLDQGLQFLIQYYNGEERAKGNILERFSAQQFPDLHSELNLSSLELGDSALYFCASSVDGFPATNEKLFFGSGTQLSVL.

V usage is TRBV29-1 and J usage is TRBJ1-2; weak D call: TRBD1 (6 bases). The V and J ends lost 4 bases and 0 bases respectively, with 12 bases between them. CDR1 is SQVTM, CDR2 ANQGSEA, per germline. The CDR3 runs 14 residues. Written as DNA, the CDR3 is TGCAGCGTTGTGTCGGGACACGCTAACTATGGCTACACCTTC. Its translation is CSVVSGHANYGYTF.

The V and J genes are TRBV19 and TRBJ1-2; D not resolved. The ends were cut back, 10 bases at V and 3 bases at J, with 15 bases in the middle. Germline values: CDR1 LNHDA, CDR2 SQIVND (reference sequence). This CDR3 is built from 13 residues. CDR3 sequence: CAIYTGSHYGYTF. The CDR3 coding sequence is TGTGCCATCTATACCGGGAGTCACTATGGCTACACCTTC.